This T cell receptor (beta chain) originates from a study of PD-L1 blockade in urothelial cancer. Overall study context: A median around 150,000 T cells were found in blood samples.

This clone came up once. The assay was immunoSEQ multiplex PCR, and TCRdb's table has in-frame clones only and misses some. The sample lists 86,000 or so clones; under 90% were seen once. Time point given: pretreatment peripheral blood. For each patient, 1 to 8 samples were obtained, pretreatment and on-treatment. The sequencing here drew on PBMCs, taken around atezolizumab (anti-PD-L1) treatment. The clonotype comes from a man aged 60-69 years with urothelial cancer.

The CDR3 is CASSKRTGLAYGYTF. CDR3 nucleotides: TGTGCCAGCAGCAAACGGACAGGGCTCGCCTATGGCTACACCTTC. The rearrangement joins TRBV6-6 to TRBJ1-2, with TRBD1 identical over 8 bases. Germline trimming cut 6 bases from V and 4 bases from J; bases unmatched to any gene: 10. The CDR3 runs 15 residues. CDR1 and CDR2 from the germline V gene are MNHNY and SVGAGI (reference sequence).